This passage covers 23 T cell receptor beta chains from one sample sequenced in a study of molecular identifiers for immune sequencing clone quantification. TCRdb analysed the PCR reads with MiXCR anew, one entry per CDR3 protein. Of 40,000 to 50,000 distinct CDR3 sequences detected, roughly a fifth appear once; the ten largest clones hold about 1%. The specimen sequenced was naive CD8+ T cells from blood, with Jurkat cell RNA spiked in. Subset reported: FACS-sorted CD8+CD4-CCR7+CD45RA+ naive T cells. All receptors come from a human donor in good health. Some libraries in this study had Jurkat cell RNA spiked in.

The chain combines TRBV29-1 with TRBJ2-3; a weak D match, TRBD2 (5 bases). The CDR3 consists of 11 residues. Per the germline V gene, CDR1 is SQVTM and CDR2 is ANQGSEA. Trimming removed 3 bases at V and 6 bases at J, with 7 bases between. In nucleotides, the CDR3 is TGCAGCGTTGATATAGCGGATACGCAGTATTTT. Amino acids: CSVDIADTQYF.

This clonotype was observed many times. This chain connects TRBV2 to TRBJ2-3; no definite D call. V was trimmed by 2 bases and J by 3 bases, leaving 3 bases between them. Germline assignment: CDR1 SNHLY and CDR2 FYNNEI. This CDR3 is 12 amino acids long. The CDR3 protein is CASSERTDTQYF. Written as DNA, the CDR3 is TGTGCCAGCAGTGAAAGGACAGATACGCAGTATTTT.

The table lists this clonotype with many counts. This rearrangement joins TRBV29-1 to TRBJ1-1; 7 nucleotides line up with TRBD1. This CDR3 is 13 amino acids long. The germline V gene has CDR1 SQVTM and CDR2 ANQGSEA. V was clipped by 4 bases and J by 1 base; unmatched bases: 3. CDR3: CSVVGQENTEAFF. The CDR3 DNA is TGCAGCGTTGTCGGACAGGAGAACACTGAAGCTTTCTTT. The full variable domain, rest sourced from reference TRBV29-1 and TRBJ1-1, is SAVISQKPSRDICQRGTSLTIQCQVDSQVTMMFWYRQQPGQSLTLIATANQGSEATYESGFVIDKFPISRPNLTFSTLTVSNMSPEDSSIYLCSVVGQENTEAFFGQGTRLTVV.

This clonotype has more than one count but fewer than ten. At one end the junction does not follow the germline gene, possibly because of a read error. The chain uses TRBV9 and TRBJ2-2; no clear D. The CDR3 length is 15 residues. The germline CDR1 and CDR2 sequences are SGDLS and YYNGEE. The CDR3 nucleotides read TGTGCCGGCAGCGTAGTCGACGTTGGCACCGGGGAGCTGTTTTTT. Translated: CAGSVVDVGTGELFF.

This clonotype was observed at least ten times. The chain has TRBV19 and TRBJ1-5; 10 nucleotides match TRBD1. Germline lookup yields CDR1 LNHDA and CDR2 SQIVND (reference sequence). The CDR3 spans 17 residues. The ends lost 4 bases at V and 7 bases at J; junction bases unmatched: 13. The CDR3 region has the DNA TGTGCCAGTAGTACCCTACCCGTTGGACAGGGGGGCCAGCCCCAGCATTTT. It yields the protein CASSTLPVGQGGQPQHF. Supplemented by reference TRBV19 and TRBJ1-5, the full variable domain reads DGGITQSPKYLFRKEGQNVTLSCEQNLNHDAMYWYRQDPGQGLRLIYYSQIVNDFQKGDIAEGYSVSREKKESFPLTVTSAQKNPTAFYLCASSTLPVGQGGQPQHFGDGTRLSIL.

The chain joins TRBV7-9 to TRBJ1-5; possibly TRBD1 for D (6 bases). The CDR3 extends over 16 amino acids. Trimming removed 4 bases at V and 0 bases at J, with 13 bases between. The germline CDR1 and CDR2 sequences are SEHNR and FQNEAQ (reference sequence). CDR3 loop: CASSSAGTLSNQPQHF. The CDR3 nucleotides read TGTGCCAGCAGCTCAGCCGGGACACTTAGCAATCAGCCCCAGCATTTT.

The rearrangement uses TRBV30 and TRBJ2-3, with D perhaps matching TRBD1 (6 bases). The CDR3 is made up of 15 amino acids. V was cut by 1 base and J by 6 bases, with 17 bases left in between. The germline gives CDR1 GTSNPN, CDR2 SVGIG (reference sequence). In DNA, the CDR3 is TGTGCCTGGAGTGCCCCGGGGCAGGGGTGGGATACGCAGTATTTT. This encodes CAWSAPGQGWDTQYF. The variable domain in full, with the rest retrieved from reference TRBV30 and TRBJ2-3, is SQTIHQWPATLVQPVGSPLSLECTVEGTSNPNLYWYRQAAGRGLQLLFYSVGIGQISSEVPQNLSASRPQDRQFILSSKKLLLSDSGFYLCAWSAPGQGWDTQYFGPGTRLTVL.

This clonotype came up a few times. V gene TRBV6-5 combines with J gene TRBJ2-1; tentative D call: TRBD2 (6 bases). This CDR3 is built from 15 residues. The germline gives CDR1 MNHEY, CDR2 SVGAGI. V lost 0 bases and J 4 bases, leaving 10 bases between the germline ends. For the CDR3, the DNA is TGTGCCAGCAGTTACTCCCGGGAGTGGTACAATGAGCAGTTCTTC. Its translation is CASSYSREWYNEQFF.

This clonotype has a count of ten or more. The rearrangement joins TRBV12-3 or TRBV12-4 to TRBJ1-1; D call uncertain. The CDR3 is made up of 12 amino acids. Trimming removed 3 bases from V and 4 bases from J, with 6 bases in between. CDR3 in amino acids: CASSLYGTEAFF. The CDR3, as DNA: TGTGCCAGCAGTTTGTACGGCACTGAAGCTTTCTTT.

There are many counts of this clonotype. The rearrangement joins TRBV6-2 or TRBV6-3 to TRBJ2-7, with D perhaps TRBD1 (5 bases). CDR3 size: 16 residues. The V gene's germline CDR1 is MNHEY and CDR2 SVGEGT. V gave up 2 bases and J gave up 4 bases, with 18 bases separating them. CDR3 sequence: CASSYSRARSLYEQYF. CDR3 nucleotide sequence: TGTGCCAGCAGTTACAGCAGGGCCCGTTCTTTGTACGAGCAGTACTTC.

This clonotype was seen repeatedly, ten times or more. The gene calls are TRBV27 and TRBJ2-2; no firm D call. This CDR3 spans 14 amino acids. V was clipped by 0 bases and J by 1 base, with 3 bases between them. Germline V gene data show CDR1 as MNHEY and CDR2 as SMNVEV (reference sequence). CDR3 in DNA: TGTGCCAGCAGTTTATCTGAGAACACCGGGGAGCTGTTTTTT. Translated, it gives CASSLSENTGELFF.

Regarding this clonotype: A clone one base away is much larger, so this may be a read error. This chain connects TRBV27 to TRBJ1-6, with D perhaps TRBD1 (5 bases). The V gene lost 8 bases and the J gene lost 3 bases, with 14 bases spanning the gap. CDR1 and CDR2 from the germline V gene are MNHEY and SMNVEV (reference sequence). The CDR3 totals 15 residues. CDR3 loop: CASQSRGDYNSPLHF. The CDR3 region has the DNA TGTGCCAGCCAATCGAGGGGTGACTATAATTCACCCCTCCACTTT.

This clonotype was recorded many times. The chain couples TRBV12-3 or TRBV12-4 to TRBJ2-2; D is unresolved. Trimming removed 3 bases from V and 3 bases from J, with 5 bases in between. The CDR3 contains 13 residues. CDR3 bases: TGTGCCAGCAGTTTCAGCGACACCGGGGAGCTGTTTTTT. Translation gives CASSFSDTGELFF.

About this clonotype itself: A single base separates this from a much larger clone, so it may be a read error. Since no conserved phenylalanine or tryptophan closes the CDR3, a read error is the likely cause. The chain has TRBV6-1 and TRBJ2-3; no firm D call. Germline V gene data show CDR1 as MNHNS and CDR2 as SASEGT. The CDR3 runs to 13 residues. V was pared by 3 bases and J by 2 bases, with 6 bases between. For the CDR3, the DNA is TGTGCCAGCAGTGATGAGAACACAGATACGCAGTATTCT. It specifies CASSDENTDTQYS.

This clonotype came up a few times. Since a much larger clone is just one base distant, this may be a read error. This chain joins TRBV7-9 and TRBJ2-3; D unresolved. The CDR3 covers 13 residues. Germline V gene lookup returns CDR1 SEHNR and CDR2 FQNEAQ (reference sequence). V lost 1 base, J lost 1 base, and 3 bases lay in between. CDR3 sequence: CASSLVCTDTQYF. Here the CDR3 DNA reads TGTGCCAGCAGCTTAGTATGCACAGATACGCAGTATTTT.

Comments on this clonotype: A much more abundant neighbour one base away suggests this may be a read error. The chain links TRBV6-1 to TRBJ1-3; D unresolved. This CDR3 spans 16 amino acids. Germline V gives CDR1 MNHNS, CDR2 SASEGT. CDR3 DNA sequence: TGTGCCGGCAGTGAAGAGGAAGGGTGGTTAATAGACACCATATATTTT. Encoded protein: CAGSEEEGWLIDTIYF.

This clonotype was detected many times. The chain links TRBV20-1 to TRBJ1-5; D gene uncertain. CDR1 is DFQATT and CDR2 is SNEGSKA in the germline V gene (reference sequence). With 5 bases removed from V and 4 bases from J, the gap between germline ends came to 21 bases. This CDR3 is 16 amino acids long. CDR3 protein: CSAGRVGPGWNQPQHF. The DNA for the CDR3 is TGCAGTGCTGGACGAGTGGGCCCGGGCTGGAATCAGCCCCAGCATTTT.

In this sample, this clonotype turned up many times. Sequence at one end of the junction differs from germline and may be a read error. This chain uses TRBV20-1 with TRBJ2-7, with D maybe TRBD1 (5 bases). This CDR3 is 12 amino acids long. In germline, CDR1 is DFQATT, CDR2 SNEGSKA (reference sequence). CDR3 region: CSARDQGFDAFF. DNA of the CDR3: TGCAGTGCTAGAGATCAGGGCTTCGATGCCTTCTTC.

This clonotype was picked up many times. CDR3 loop: CASSAEWGANTEAFF. CDR3 sequence (DNA): TGTGCCAGCAGTGCCGAATGGGGGGCGAACACTGAAGCTTTCTTT. The rearrangement links TRBV25-1 to TRBJ1-1; D might be TRBD1 (6 bases). CDR1 is MGHDK, CDR2 SYGVNS, per germline. The length of the CDR3 is 15 residues. V shed 4 bases and J shed 1 base, with 13 bases lying between them.

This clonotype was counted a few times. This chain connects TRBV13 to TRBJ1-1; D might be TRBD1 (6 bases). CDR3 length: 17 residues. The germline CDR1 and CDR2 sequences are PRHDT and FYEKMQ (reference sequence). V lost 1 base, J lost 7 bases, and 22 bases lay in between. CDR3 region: CASSLEQGSLVAGEAFF. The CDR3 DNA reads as TGTGCCAGCAGCTTAGAACAGGGTTCTCTGGTCGCGGGTGAAGCTTTCTTT.

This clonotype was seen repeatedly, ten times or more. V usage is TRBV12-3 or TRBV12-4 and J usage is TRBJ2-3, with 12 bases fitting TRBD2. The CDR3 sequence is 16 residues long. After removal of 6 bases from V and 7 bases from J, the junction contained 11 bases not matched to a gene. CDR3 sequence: CASSPASGGAGYTQYF. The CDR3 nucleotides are TGTGCCAGCAGCCCAGCTAGCGGGGGGGCAGGTTATACGCAGTATTTT.

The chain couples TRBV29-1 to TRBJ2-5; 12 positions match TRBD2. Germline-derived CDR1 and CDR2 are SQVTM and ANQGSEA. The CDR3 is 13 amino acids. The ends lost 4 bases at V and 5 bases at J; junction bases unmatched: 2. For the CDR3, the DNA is TGCAGCGTTGTGCTAGCGGGAGGGGAGACCCAGTACTTC. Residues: CSVVLAGGETQYF. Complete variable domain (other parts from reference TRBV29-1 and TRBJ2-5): SAVISQKPSRDICQRGTSLTIQCQVDSQVTMMFWYRQQPGQSLTLIATANQGSEATYESGFVIDKFPISRPNLTFSTLTVSNMSPEDSSIYLCSVVLAGGETQYFGPGTRLLVL.

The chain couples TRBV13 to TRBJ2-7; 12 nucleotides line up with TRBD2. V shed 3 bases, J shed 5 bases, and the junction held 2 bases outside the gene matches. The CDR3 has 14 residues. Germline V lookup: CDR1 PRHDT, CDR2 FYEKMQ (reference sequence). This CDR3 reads CASSFLAGGNEQYF. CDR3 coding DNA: TGTGCCAGCAGCTTCCTAGCGGGGGGGAACGAGCAGTACTTC.